The next 29 T cell receptor beta chains were all read from a single sample in a study of identical twins. One entry per CDR3 protein results from TCRdb running MiXCR on the 5' RACE reads. In the table there are about 660,000 distinct CDR3 sequences, 8.6% of which are singletons. The same data also went into a second study, on yellow fever vaccine responses in identical twins.

Sequenced material: PBMCs. These receptors originate from a woman between 18 and 30 years old in good health.

This clonotype showed up many times. The chain recombines TRBV4-1 with TRBJ1-4; a weak D match, TRBD1 (6 bases). With 5 bases removed from V and 4 bases from J, the gap between germline ends came to 17 bases. CDR1 and CDR2 (germline): MGHRA, YSYEKL. The CDR3 totals 16 residues. The CDR3 sequence is CASSDKADRNNEKLFF. The CDR3, as DNA: TGCGCCAGCAGCGACAAAGCCGACAGGAATAATGAAAAACTGTTTTTT.

Many counts were recorded for this clonotype. The chain employs TRBV20-1 and TRBJ2-1; D uncertain. V lost 3 bases to trimming and J lost 5 bases, with 17 bases between them. CDR1 DFQATT and CDR2 SNEGSKA come from the germline V gene (reference sequence). The CDR3 loop spans 15 amino acids. CDR3 in DNA: TGCAGTGCTAGTAGAGAGAGAATTAGCCACAATGAGCAGTTCTTC. Encoded protein: CSASRERISHNEQFF.

Many counts were recorded for this clonotype. The chain recombines TRBV28 with TRBJ2-1; unclear D gene. CDR1 is MDHEN, CDR2 SYDVKM, per germline. The CDR3 has 15 amino acids. Trimming removed 5 bases at V and 16 bases at J, with 27 bases between. CDR3 region: CASSALSFPIGYFFF. The CDR3 bases are TGTGCCAGCAGTGCTCTTTCTTTCCCCATCGGGTACTTTTTCTTC.

The chain couples TRBV11-2 to TRBJ2-1; 9 bases line up with TRBD2. The trim removed 5 bases at V and 6 bases at J, leaving 20 bases unmatched. Germline lookup yields CDR1 SGHAT and CDR2 FQNNGV. There are 19 residues in the CDR3. The CDR3 sequence is CASSPDGRERGALTNEQFF. CDR3 nucleotide sequence: TGTGCCAGCAGCCCCGACGGCCGCGAGCGGGGGGCCCTAACCAATGAGCAGTTCTTC.

This sequence joins TRBV5-1 and TRBJ2-7; a possible D gene is TRBD2 (6 bases). Germline CDR1 and CDR2: SGHRS and YFSETQ. With 4 bases removed from V and 1 base from J, the gap between germline ends came to 18 bases. This CDR3 has 16 residues. CDR3: CASSPARGTASYEQYF. CDR3 nucleotides: TGCGCCAGCAGCCCAGCTCGGGGGACGGCATCCTACGAGCAGTACTTC.

This clonotype was seen many times. V and J are TRBV5-1 and TRBJ2-3; 7 nucleotides line up with TRBD2. CDR1 and CDR2 from the germline V gene are SGHRS and YFSETQ. CDR3 length equals 18 residues. With V trimmed by 3 bases and J by 2 bases, 15 bases remained unmatched. As DNA, the CDR3 is TGCGCCAGCAGCTACACCCCCCCCGGGACTACCGACACAGATACGCAGTATTTT. Amino acid sequence: CASSYTPPGTTDTDTQYF.

For the CDR3, the DNA is TGTGCCAGCAGACAGGGGGCCTATGGCTACACCTTC. It encodes CASRQGAYGYTF. The gene calls are TRBV25-1 and TRBJ1-2, with TRBD1 matching 9 bases. V was pared by 6 bases and J by 4 bases, with 0 bases of the junction left unmatched. The CDR3 has 12 amino acids. Germline assignment: CDR1 MGHDK and CDR2 SYGVNS.

This clonotype has a handful of counts. V is TRBV20-1 and J is TRBJ1-6; no clear D. Germline CDR1 DFQATT, CDR2 SNEGSKA (reference sequence). The CDR3 consists of 15 residues. V gave up 5 bases and J gave up 8 bases, with 19 bases separating them. CDR3 DNA sequence: TGCAGTGCTGTTTTGGGCAGACATCAGGATTCACCCCTCCACTTT. Protein sequence: CSAVLGRHQDSPLHF.

This clonotype was observed many times. The V gene is TRBV6-2 or TRBV6-3, the J gene TRBJ2-4; D ambiguous. The CDR3 length is 12 residues. V dropped 5 bases and J dropped 8 bases, with 10 bases sitting between them. Germline CDR1 MNHEY, CDR2 SVGEGT. CDR3 protein: CASSPSGYIQYF. CDR3 bases: TGTGCCAGCAGTCCATCGGGTTACATTCAGTACTTC.

This CDR3 is CASSVTQGGYEQYF. CDR3 bases: TGTGCCAGCAGCGTTACCCAGGGAGGCTACGAGCAGTACTTC. The J gene is TRBJ2-7, the V gene TRBV7-9; D may be TRBD2 (6 bases). CDR3 length: 14 residues. V was pared by 5 bases and J by 3 bases, with 14 bases between. Germline lookup yields CDR1 SEHNR and CDR2 FQNEAQ (reference sequence).

This chain connects TRBV5-1 to TRBJ1-1, with D tentatively TRBD1 (5 bases). This CDR3 has 16 residues. V was pared by 1 base and J by 1 base, with 14 bases between. Per the germline V gene, CDR1 is SGHRS and CDR2 is YFSETQ. The chain's CDR3 is CASSLLITGENTEAFF. In DNA form, the CDR3 reads TGCGCCAGCAGCTTGTTAATTACAGGAGAGAACACTGAAGCTTTCTTT.

The chain employs TRBV7-3 and TRBJ2-3, with TRBD1 matching over 9 bases. Germline CDR1 SGHTA, CDR2 FQGTGA. After removal of 5 bases from V and 3 bases from J, the junction contained 6 bases not matched to a gene. The length of the CDR3 is 15 residues. The CDR3 bases are TGTGCCAGCAGCCGCCGGGACAGGGCTACAGATACGCAGTATTTT. Translation gives CASSRRDRATDTQYF.

The rearrangement joins TRBV11-2 to TRBJ2-2, with D possibly matching TRBD1 (5 bases). This CDR3 is built from 16 residues. V lost 2 bases to trimming and J lost 6 bases, with 16 bases between them. The germline V gene encodes CDR1 SGHAT and CDR2 FQNNGV. The CDR3 DNA sequence: TGTGCCAGCAGCTTAAGTCGGACACCCAGACCCGGGGAGCTGTTTTTT. Residues: CASSLSRTPRPGELFF.

This clonotype has a count of ten or more. The chain has TRBV11-2 and TRBJ2-5; D remains unclear. Germline values: CDR1 SGHAT, CDR2 FQNNGV. The CDR3 is made up of 14 amino acids. The V and J ends lost 5 bases and 2 bases respectively, with 12 bases between them. CDR3 nucleotide sequence: TGTGCCAGCAGCCAACTGAACAGACAAGAGACCCAGTACTTC. As protein: CASSQLNRQETQYF.

This clonotype was counted ten times or more. This chain connects TRBV28 to TRBJ1-5; no definite D call. The CDR3 is 16 amino acids. Germline V gene data show CDR1 as MDHEN and CDR2 as SYDVKM. V was shortened by 6 bases and J by 2 bases, with 17 bases between the two germline ends. This CDR3 is CASSPTRGTGNQPQHF. The CDR3 nucleotides read TGTGCCAGCAGCCCGACGCGGGGTACGGGCAATCAGCCCCAGCATTTT.

This clonotype has ten or more counts. This chain uses TRBV6-1 with TRBJ2-7; 8 nucleotides match TRBD1. Germline V CDR1 and CDR2: MNHNS, SASEGT. V lost 6 bases to trimming and J lost 1 base; unmatched junction nucleotides: 5. This CDR3 region has 14 residues. The CDR3 sequence is CASSRGQGSYEQYF. DNA for the CDR3: TGTGCCAGCAGCCGAGGACAGGGTTCCTACGAGCAGTACTTC.

V usage is TRBV28 and J usage is TRBJ2-7, with 11 bases lining up with TRBD2. The CDR3 sequence is 14 residues long. Germline V CDR1 and CDR2: MDHEN, SYDVKM. Trimming cost V 4 bases and J 6 bases; bases outside gene matches: 5. The CDR3: CASSSVAGGGEQYF. The CDR3 DNA reads TGTGCCAGCAGTTCTGTAGCGGGAGGGGGCGAGCAGTACTTC.

There are a few counts of this clonotype. The chain joins TRBV7-2 to TRBJ1-5; D gene ambiguous. V gave up 5 bases and J gave up 4 bases, with 9 bases separating them. The CDR3 is 13 amino acids. Germline V gene lookup returns CDR1 SGHTA and CDR2 FQGNSA. The CDR3 loop is CASSRVDNQPQHF. CDR3 nucleotides: TGTGCCAGCAGCCGGGTAGATAATCAGCCCCAGCATTTT.

The chain is built from TRBV27 and TRBJ2-7; the match to TRBD1 covers 8 bases. This CDR3 has 12 residues. Trimming at V came to 5 bases and at J to 9 bases, leaving 6 bases not matched to a gene. From germline, CDR1 is MNHEY and CDR2 SMNVEV (reference sequence). CDR3 coding DNA: TGTGCCAGCAGTCCGGACAGGGTAGGGCAGTACTTC. Translated, it gives CASSPDRVGQYF.

This clonotype was observed a few times. The gene calls are TRBV4-3 and TRBJ1-4; 10 bases agree with TRBD1. The germline CDR1 and CDR2 sequences are LGHNA and YSLEER. The CDR3 runs 15 residues. The V and J ends lost 4 bases and 3 bases, in that order; junction bases with no gene match: 2. This CDR3 is CASSLGTGANEKLFF. The DNA for the CDR3 is TGCGCCAGCAGCCTCGGGACAGGGGCTAATGAAAAACTGTTTTTT.

This clonotype was counted at least ten times. This chain links TRBV6-2 or TRBV6-3 with TRBJ2-2; D is ambiguous. The CDR3 spans 15 residues. Trimming removed 2 bases from V and 0 bases from J, with 7 bases in between. Per germline, CDR1 MNHEY and CDR2 SVGEGT. In nucleotides, the CDR3 is TGTGCCAGCAGTTACGGACGTGCGAACACCGGGGAGCTGTTTTTT. Its protein is CASSYGRANTGELFF.

This clonotype was detected a few times. V gene TRBV27 combines with J gene TRBJ2-1, with D unclear. This CDR3 has 16 amino acids. V was pared by 6 bases and J by 9 bases, with 24 bases between. Germline loops: CDR1 MNHEY, CDR2 SMNVEV (reference sequence). As DNA, the CDR3 is TGTGCCAGCAGCAAAGAGGACCCTAGATCGAACACTGAGCAGTTCTTC. This encodes CASSKEDPRSNTEQFF.

This clonotype has only a few counts. The DNA of the CDR3 is TGCGCCAGCAGCCAAGATGACCAGGGGAACGAGCAGTACTTC. This encodes CASSQDDQGNEQYF. This sequence joins TRBV4-3 and TRBJ2-7, with D possibly matching TRBD1 (6 bases). The V gene lost 0 bases and the J gene lost 5 bases, with 11 bases spanning the gap. CDR3 length equals 14 residues. CDR1 is LGHNA, CDR2 YSLEER, per germline.

V usage is TRBV20-1 and J usage is TRBJ2-3, with unresolved D. Germline CDR1 reads DFQATT; CDR2 reads SNEGSKA (reference sequence). V lost 6 bases, J lost 0 bases, and 31 bases lay in between. This CDR3 is built from 20 residues. CDR3 amino acids: CSAWNRSRAALSRSTDTQYF. As DNA, the CDR3 is TGCAGTGCGTGGAACCGCTCCCGGGCAGCACTTTCTCGCAGCACAGATACGCAGTATTTT.

J is TRBJ1-1 and V is TRBV11-1; unclear D gene. Trimming removed 0 bases from V and 1 base from J, with 24 bases in between. Germline loops: CDR1 SGHAT, CDR2 FQDESV (reference sequence). This CDR3 is built from 20 residues. CDR3: CASSLAFGPGISPTNTEAFF. CDR3 coding DNA: TGTGCCAGCAGCTTAGCCTTCGGTCCGGGAATTTCTCCAACGAACACTGAAGCTTTCTTT.

J is TRBJ1-5 and V is TRBV20-1, with 7 bases that match TRBD1. J lost 4 bases, V lost 3 bases, and 9 bases had no gene match. Per the germline V gene, CDR1 is DFQATT and CDR2 is SNEGSKA (reference sequence). This CDR3 contains 15 residues. Here the CDR3 reads CSARRDRDKNQPQHF. The DNA of the CDR3 is TGCAGTGCTAGGAGAGACAGGGACAAAAATCAGCCCCAGCATTTT.

This clonotype was picked up a small number of times. V is TRBV6-1 and J is TRBJ2-1, with 11 nucleotides matching TRBD2. Germline values: CDR1 MNHNS, CDR2 SASEGT. Trimming took 0 bases from V and 5 from J; bases not matched to a gene: 6. CDR3 length equals 17 residues. CDR3 bases: TGTGCCAGCAGTGAAGCGCTCCTAGCGGGGGGTAACAATGAGCAGTTCTTC. Residues: CASSEALLAGGNNEQFF.

The rearrangement joins TRBV29-1 to TRBJ2-7; 9 bases map to TRBD1. Germline CDR1 SQVTM, CDR2 ANQGSEA. The CDR3 sequence is 14 residues long. Here the CDR3 DNA reads TGCATCGTCGAGACCGGGACAGGGACGGGCGAGCAGTACTTC. This gives the protein CIVETGTGTGEQYF.

The sample holds many counts of this clonotype. The chain combines TRBV24-1 with TRBJ2-1; 8 positions match TRBD2. This CDR3 region has 16 residues. Germline values: CDR1 KGHDR, CDR2 SFDVKD. V lost 4 bases and J lost 7; bases outside the gene matches: 11. Here the CDR3 DNA reads TGTGCCACCAGTGACCCCTCCCTAGCGGGCTGGAATGAGCAGTTCTTC. Translated, it gives CATSDPSLAGWNEQFF.